The 23 T cell receptor beta chains presented below share a single source sample, sequenced in a study of blood T cell repertoires in COVID-19. Data came from immunoSEQ multiplex PCR; TCRdb stores just in-frame clones and leaves some out. The table shows about 73,000 clones, with roughly 80% occurring only once. What was sequenced was peripheral blood. Receptor source: a woman in her sixties with acute or convalescent COVID-19.

CDR3 coding DNA: TGTGCCAGCAGTGACCCGAAGAAGGGGGCGGCTGGAAACACCATATATTTT. This sequence encodes CASSDPKKGAAGNTIYF. The genes are TRBV28 and TRBJ1-3; 7 nucleotides agree with TRBD1. This CDR3 region has 17 residues. Germline V gene sequence: CDR1 MDHEN, CDR2 SYDVKM. V was pared by 5 bases and J by 2 bases, with 12 bases of the junction left unmatched.

This clone was found once. The rearrangement joins TRBV4-1 to TRBJ2-2; 13 nucleotides agree with TRBD2. The CDR3 loop spans 17 amino acids. Trimming at V came to 4 bases and at J to 6 bases, leaving 8 bases not matched to a gene. The V gene's germline CDR1 is MGHRA and CDR2 YSYEKL. CDR3 in amino acids: CASSREGLAGRSGELFF. The CDR3 region has the DNA TGCGCCAGCAGCCGAGAGGGACTAGCGGGAAGGTCCGGGGAGCTGTTTTTT.

The genes are TRBV7-6 and TRBJ1-6; D is unresolved. With 1 base removed from V and 7 bases from J, the gap between germline ends came to 17 bases. The CDR3 contains 17 residues. CDR1 is SGHVS, CDR2 FNYEAQ, per germline. CDR3 DNA sequence: TGTGCCAGCAGCTTAGTCCCCGGCCGGGAGGACAATTCACCCCTCCACTTT. Translating gives CASSLVPGREDNSPLHF.

This clone was picked up a small number of times. The J gene is TRBJ1-6, the V gene TRBV28; D uncertain. The CDR3 runs to 16 residues. CDR1 is MDHEN and CDR2 is SYDVKM in the germline V gene. With 6 bases removed from V and 5 bases from J, the gap between germline ends came to 17 bases. The CDR3 DNA is TGTGCCAGCAGCCCGACTTCTACACTTAATAATTCACCCCTCCACTTT. Translation gives CASSPTSTLNNSPLHF.

CDR3 loop: CASSRGMVLDEQFF. CDR3 coding DNA: TGTGCCAGTAGTCGGGGGATGGTTTTGGATGAGCAGTTCTTC. The chain uses TRBV19 and TRBJ2-1; tentatively, D is TRBD2 (6 bases). V dropped 5 bases and J dropped 8 bases, with 16 bases sitting between them. Germline assignment: CDR1 LNHDA and CDR2 SQIVND (reference sequence). This CDR3 is 14 amino acids long.

This clone was detected a few times. This chain joins TRBV2 and TRBJ2-5; perhaps TRBD2 as D (6 bases). Trimming removed 1 base at V and 5 bases at J, with 8 bases between. The germline V gene encodes CDR1 SNHLY and CDR2 FYNNEI. The CDR3 has 13 amino acids. CDR3 sequence: CASSEEAGETQYF. Written as DNA, the CDR3 is TGTGCCAGCAGTGAAGAGGCGGGGGAGACCCAGTACTTC. Full variable domain (rest looked up from reference TRBV2 and TRBJ2-5): EPEVTQTPSHQVTQMGQEVILRCVPISNHLYFYWYRQILGQKVEFLVSFYNNEISEKSEIFDDQFSVERPDGSNFTLKIRSTKLEDSAMYFCASSEEAGETQYFGPGTRLLVL.

CDR3 in amino acids: CASSLVGAETEAFF. DNA of the CDR3: TGCGCCAGCAGCTTGGTAGGGGCGGAAACTGAAGCTTTCTTT. The gene calls are TRBV5-1 and TRBJ1-1; a weak D match, TRBD1 (5 bases). This CDR3 spans 14 amino acids. Germline CDR1 SGHRS, CDR2 YFSETQ. Trimming pared 0 bases from V and 5 bases from J, leaving 11 bases between.

This chain joins TRBV6-5 and TRBJ2-2; the match to TRBD2 covers 11 bases. V was pared by 6 bases and J by 10 bases, with 7 bases of the junction left unmatched. This CDR3 has 14 residues. Germline lookup yields CDR1 MNHEY and CDR2 SVGAGI. The CDR3 protein is CASRSLAGVMELFF. CDR3 in DNA: TGTGCCAGCAGATCACTAGCGGGAGTGATGGAGCTGTTTTTT.

V is TRBV6-5 and J is TRBJ2-7; D is undetermined. The CDR3 is 13 amino acids. Germline CDR1 and CDR2: MNHEY and SVGAGI. The V end lost 3 bases, the J end lost 3 bases, and 9 bases lay between the germline ends. The CDR3 loop is CASSYGVSYEQYF. In DNA, the CDR3 is TGTGCCAGCAGTTATGGTGTTAGCTACGAGCAGTACTTC.

The chain uses TRBV11-2 and TRBJ1-6; D remains ambiguous. Trimming took off 4 bases at V and 9 bases at J, with 16 bases between the two ends. The CDR3 loop spans 15 amino acids. Germline assignment: CDR1 SGHAT and CDR2 FQNNGV. The CDR3 DNA reads as TGTGCCAGCAGCTCAATCCAGGAAAAAAGTTCACCCCTCCACTTT. It specifies CASSSIQEKSSPLHF.

The chain carries TRBV28 and TRBJ1-1; D unresolved. The CDR3 spans 14 residues. CDR1 and CDR2 from the germline V gene are MDHEN and SYDVKM. Deletions cut 2 bases from V and 4 bases from J, with 11 bases between. Here the CDR3 reads CASSLHGEVTEAFF. CDR3 sequence (DNA): TGTGCCAGCAGTTTACACGGGGAAGTCACTGAAGCTTTCTTT.

The rearrangement links TRBV28 to TRBJ2-5; 7 bases line up with TRBD2. Germline CDR1 is MDHEN and CDR2 is SYDVKM. The V gene end was trimmed by 6 bases and the J gene end by 3 bases; junction bases not matched to a gene: 10. This CDR3 spans 15 amino acids. CDR3 sequence reads: CASRERWLAEETQYF. The CDR3 DNA sequence: TGTGCCAGCAGGGAGAGGTGGCTAGCGGAAGAGACCCAGTACTTC.

This rearrangement joins TRBV7-2 to TRBJ2-5, with 9 nucleotides matching TRBD2. Germline CDR1 and CDR2: SGHTA and FQGNSA. The CDR3 is 16 amino acids. Trimming cost V 7 bases and J 5 bases; bases outside gene matches: 14. Written as DNA, the CDR3 is TGTGCCAGCACCCTGGTAGCGGGGGTGGCCTTGGAGACCCAGTACTTC. Protein: CASTLVAGVALETQYF.

The V call is TRBV28, the J call TRBJ2-1; weak D call: TRBD2 (7 bases). The CDR3 contains 15 residues. Deletions cut 3 bases from V and 7 bases from J, with 16 bases between. From germline, CDR1 is MDHEN and CDR2 SYDVKM. Written as DNA, the CDR3 is TGTGCCAGCAGTTTCCCCTCGGGGGGCAGGAATGAGCAGTTCTTC. Translating it yields CASSFPSGGRNEQFF.

V gene TRBV28 combines with J gene TRBJ2-5; D is possibly TRBD1 (7 bases). Germline CDR1 and CDR2: MDHEN and SYDVKM. The length of the CDR3 is 14 residues. Trimming removed 2 bases from V and 5 bases from J, with 12 bases in between. The DNA of the CDR3 is TGTGCCAGCAGTTTACAGGGGGGAAAGGAGACCCAGTACTTC. Its protein is CASSLQGGKETQYF. Full variable domain (rest looked up from reference TRBV28 and TRBJ2-5): DVKVTQSSRYLVKRTGEKVFLECVQDMDHENMFWYRQDPGLGLRLIYFSYDVKMKEKGDIPEGYSVSREKKERFSLILESASTNQTSMYLCASSLQGGKETQYFGPGTRLLVL.

The rearrangement joins TRBV7-3 to TRBJ1-2; 7 bases agree with TRBD1. The CDR3 runs 13 residues. Per the germline V gene, CDR1 is SGHTA and CDR2 is FQGTGA. The V and J ends lost 5 bases and 7 bases, in that order; junction bases with no gene match: 7. CDR3 nucleotides: TGTGCCAGCAGCGACCCACAGGGGTTTGGCTACACCTTC. This codes for CASSDPQGFGYTF.

The genes are TRBV7-2 and TRBJ1-1; TRBD1 is a possible D gene (5 bases). The CDR3 runs 13 residues. CDR1 is SGHTA, CDR2 FQGNSA, per germline. V was pared by 2 bases and J by 7 bases, with 11 bases between. CDR3 in amino acids: CASSLTSGVEAFF. CDR3 DNA sequence: TGTGCCAGCAGCTTAACTTCGGGGGTTGAAGCTTTCTTT.

The sample holds a few counts of this clone. The chain recombines TRBV7-2 with TRBJ1-3, with D tentatively TRBD1 (5 bases). The V gene lost 1 base and the J gene lost 2 bases, with 12 bases spanning the gap. Germline CDR1 SGHTA, CDR2 FQGNSA. This CDR3 spans 16 amino acids. Here the CDR3 reads CASSLVGRAAGNTIYF. As DNA, the CDR3 is TGTGCCAGCAGCTTAGTTGGCAGGGCCGCTGGAAACACCATATATTTT.

J is TRBJ2-3 and V is TRBV18; 16 bases agree with TRBD2. The junction had 7 bases not matched to a gene; V was cut back by 5 bases and J by 2 bases. CDR3 length: 18 residues. Germline CDR1 and CDR2: KGHSH and LQKENI. The CDR3 loop reads CASSRGLAGGPDTDTQYF. The DNA of the CDR3 is TGTGCCAGCTCAAGGGGACTAGCGGGAGGGCCGGACACAGATACGCAGTATTTT.

The chain's CDR3 is CASSTGQRNTGELFF. In DNA form, the CDR3 reads TGCGCCAGCAGCACGGGACAGCGGAACACCGGGGAGCTGTTTTTT. The V and J genes are TRBV5-1 and TRBJ2-2; 7 nucleotides match TRBD1. The CDR3 extends over 15 amino acids. Germline V gene data show CDR1 as SGHRS and CDR2 as YFSETQ. Germline trimming cut 4 bases from V and 1 base from J; bases unmatched to any gene: 4.

This chain joins TRBV25-1 and TRBJ2-5, with 7 bases fitting TRBD2. The CDR3 extends over 14 amino acids. V lost 2 bases to trimming and J lost 3 bases; unmatched junction nucleotides: 3. CDR1 and CDR2 (germline): MGHDK, SYGVNS. This chain's CDR3 is CASSEPSGKETQYF. CDR3 bases: TGTGCCAGCAGTGAACCTAGCGGAAAAGAGACCCAGTACTTC.

V and J are TRBV5-1 and TRBJ1-2; 7 nucleotides align to TRBD1. Germline-derived CDR1 and CDR2 are SGHRS and YFSETQ. V shed 2 bases and J 3 bases; nucleotides not matched to a gene: 1. This CDR3 has 13 residues. This CDR3 reads CASSLGQDYGYTF. The DNA for the CDR3 is TGCGCCAGCAGCTTAGGACAGGACTATGGCTACACCTTC.

V usage is TRBV5-1 and J usage is TRBJ1-6, with TRBD1 identical over 7 bases. Germline lookup yields CDR1 SGHRS and CDR2 YFSETQ. V trimming: 4 bases; J trimming: 4 bases; junction bases outside the gene matches: 5. CDR3 length equals 15 residues. DNA for the CDR3: TGCGCCAGCAGCCCCCGGGACAGTTATAATTCACCCCTCCACTTT. Protein sequence: CASSPRDSYNSPLHF.